These T cell receptor beta chains were read from a single sample in a study of cytomegalovirus exposure and HLA in healthy donors. Assay used: immunoSEQ multiplex PCR; TCRdb lists only in-frame clones, some missing. The sample shows more than 150,000 clones, 80% of them seen only once. The material sequenced was PBMCs. Receptors were obtained from a man in his forties or fifties in good health and CMV-seropositive. Both conserved end residues are part of each CDR3. A D gene is named only where the DNA matches it firmly. Rows give clone size only sometimes, using once, few, many, or a class for an expanded clone.

d_call: TRBD2; v_call: TRBV29-1; j_call: TRBJ2-1; clone_size: .; cdr3_nt: TGCAGCGTTGACTCCCTAGCGGGCCACTCCTACAATGAGCAGTTCTTC; cdr3_aa: CSVDSLAGHSYNEQFF
d_call: TRBD1; v_call: TRBV2; j_call: TRBJ1-1; clone_size: .; cdr3_nt: TGTGCCAGCAGCTCCAAGACAGGGGGAAGGACTGAAGCTTTCTTT; cdr3_aa: CASSSKTGGRTEAFF
d_call: TRBD1; v_call: TRBV27; j_call: TRBJ1-1; clone_size: .; cdr3_nt: TGTGCCAGCAGTTTAGGGGGACAGGGGTCTATGGGGTGGTTCTTT; cdr3_aa: CASSLGGQGSMGWFF
d_call: .; v_call: TRBV19; j_call: TRBJ2-7; clone_size: .; cdr3_nt: TGTGCCAGTGGGTTTGGCTGGGGCTCCTACGAGCAGTACTTC; cdr3_aa: CASGFGWGSYEQYF
d_call: .; v_call: TRBV11-3; j_call: TRBJ2-2; clone_size: .; cdr3_nt: TGTGCCAGCAGCTCGGCCCGGGGAAGCACCGGGGAGCTGTTTTTT; cdr3_aa: CASSSARGSTGELFF
d_call: .; v_call: TRBV7-6; j_call: TRBJ2-2; clone_size: .; cdr3_nt: TGTGCCAGCAGCTTAAGGGGGATGACGAACACCGGGGAGCTGTTTTTT; cdr3_aa: CASSLRGMTNTGELFF
d_call: .; v_call: TRBV19; j_call: TRBJ2-7; clone_size: .; cdr3_nt: TGTGCCAGTAGTATTATCGCAGGGGACTCCTACGAGCAGTACTTC; cdr3_aa: CASSIIAGDSYEQYF
d_call: .; v_call: TRBV5-8; j_call: TRBJ2-5; clone_size: .; cdr3_nt: TGTGCCAGCAGCTTGGCTGGGACTGGCGAGACCCAGTACTTC; cdr3_aa: CASSLAGTGETQYF
d_call: TRBD2; v_call: TRBV4-1; j_call: TRBJ2-3; clone_size: few; cdr3_nt: TGCGCCAGCAGCCTGGGGACTAGCGGGGGGACCTCTAGCACAGATACGCAGTATTTT; cdr3_aa: CASSLGTSGGTSSTDTQYF
d_call: TRBD1; v_call: TRBV7-6; j_call: TRBJ1-3; clone_size: .; cdr3_nt: TGTGCCAGCAGCCCCGACAGGGTCGGAAACACCATATATTTT; cdr3_aa: CASSPDRVGNTIYF
d_call: TRBD2; v_call: TRBV7-9; j_call: TRBJ2-7; clone_size: .; cdr3_nt: TGTGCCAGCAGCTCGGGGGGTATCCTCTCCTACGAGCAGTACTTC; cdr3_aa: CASSSGGILSYEQYF
d_call: .; v_call: TRBV21-1; j_call: TRBJ1-1; clone_size: few; cdr3_nt: TGTGCCAGCGGGGGGAGAGGCACTGAAGCTTTCTTT; cdr3_aa: CASGGRGTEAFF
d_call: .; v_call: TRBV25-1; j_call: TRBJ1-6; clone_size: .; cdr3_nt: TGTGCCAGCAGTGAATATGTCAGTAATTCACCCCTCCACTTT; cdr3_aa: CASSEYVSNSPLHF
d_call: TRBD2; v_call: TRBV7-2; j_call: TRBJ2-5; clone_size: few; cdr3_nt: TGTGCCAGCAGCCTGAACTGGGGACTAGACCAAGAGACCCAGTACTTC; cdr3_aa: CASSLNWGLDQETQYF
d_call: .; v_call: TRBV15; j_call: TRBJ1-2; clone_size: .; cdr3_nt: TGTGCCACCAGCAGAGAATCCGAGCGGGGCTACACCTTC; cdr3_aa: CATSRESERGYTF
d_call: .; v_call: TRBV12-5; j_call: TRBJ1-5; clone_size: .; cdr3_nt: TGTGCTAGTGGTTTTGGAGATAGCAATCAGCCCCAGCATTTT; cdr3_aa: CASGFGDSNQPQHF
d_call: TRBD1; v_call: TRBV18; j_call: TRBJ1-2; clone_size: .; cdr3_nt: TGTGCCAGCTCACCGGGCCAGGGGGGTGTCTATGGCTACACCTTC; cdr3_aa: CASSPGQGGVYGYTF
d_call: TRBD1; v_call: TRBV28; j_call: TRBJ2-7; clone_size: .; cdr3_nt: TGTGCCAGCAGTTGGACAGGCGAGAGGGAGCAGTACTTC; cdr3_aa: CASSWTGEREQYF
d_call: .; v_call: TRBV7-3; j_call: TRBJ2-2; clone_size: .; cdr3_nt: TGTGCCAGCAGCTTACTAGGGAACACCGGGGAGCTGTTTTTT; cdr3_aa: CASSLLGNTGELFF
d_call: .; v_call: TRBV29-1; j_call: TRBJ2-7; clone_size: .; cdr3_nt: TGCAGCGTTGAAGATCAATCGGGGTCCCTTTACTTC; cdr3_aa: CSVEDQSGSLYF
d_call: .; v_call: TRBV7-9; j_call: TRBJ1-3; clone_size: .; cdr3_nt: TGTGCCAGCAGCTCCCATGGAGGGGACACCATATATTTT; cdr3_aa: CASSSHGGDTIYF
d_call: .; v_call: TRBV19; j_call: TRBJ2-7; clone_size: .; cdr3_nt: TGTGCCAGTAGCCCTACGGCAGGTTCCTACGAGCAGTACTTC; cdr3_aa: CASSPTAGSYEQYF
d_call: TRBD2; v_call: TRBV6-4; j_call: TRBJ2-2; clone_size: .; cdr3_nt: TGTGCCAGCAGTGACCACGGACTAGCGGGGGCCACCGGGGAGCTGTTTTTT; cdr3_aa: CASSDHGLAGATGELFF
d_call: TRBD1; v_call: TRBV28; j_call: TRBJ2-5; clone_size: .; cdr3_nt: TGTGCCAGCAGTTCGTATAGGACAGGGGACGAGACCCAGTACTTC; cdr3_aa: CASSSYRTGDETQYF
d_call: TRBD1; v_call: TRBV5-1; j_call: TRBJ2-5; clone_size: .; cdr3_nt: TGCGCCAGCAGCTTGGACGGACAGGGGGCGGGAGAGACCCAGTACTTC; cdr3_aa: CASSLDGQGAGETQYF
d_call: TRBD2; v_call: TRBV4-3; j_call: TRBJ2-3; clone_size: .; cdr3_nt: TGCGCCAGCAGCCAAGGCTCTGGCGGGGGGACCACAGATACGCAGTATTTT; cdr3_aa: CASSQGSGGGTTDTQYF